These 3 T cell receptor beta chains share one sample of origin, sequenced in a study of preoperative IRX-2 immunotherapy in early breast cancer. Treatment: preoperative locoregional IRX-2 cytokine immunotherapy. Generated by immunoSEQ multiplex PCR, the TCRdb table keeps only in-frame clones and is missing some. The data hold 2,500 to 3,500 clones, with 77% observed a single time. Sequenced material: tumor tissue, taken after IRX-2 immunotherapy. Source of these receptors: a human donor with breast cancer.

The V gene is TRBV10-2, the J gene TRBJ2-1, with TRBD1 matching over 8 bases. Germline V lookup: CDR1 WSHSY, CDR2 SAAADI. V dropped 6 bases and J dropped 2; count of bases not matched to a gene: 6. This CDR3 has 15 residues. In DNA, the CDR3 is TGCGCCAGCAGGTGGGGACAGGATACCTACAATGAGCAGTTCTTC. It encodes CASRWGQDTYNEQFF.

CDR3 nucleotide sequence: TGTGCCAGTAGTAATGGGGCTGGGGCCAACGTCCTGACTTTC. This sequence encodes CASSNGAGANVLTF. The chain has TRBV19 and TRBJ2-6, with no clear D. The CDR3 runs to 14 residues. Between the trimmed V and J ends, which lost 4 bases and 2 bases, there was a span of 6 bases. Looked up from germline, CDR1 is LNHDA and CDR2 is SQIVND (reference sequence).

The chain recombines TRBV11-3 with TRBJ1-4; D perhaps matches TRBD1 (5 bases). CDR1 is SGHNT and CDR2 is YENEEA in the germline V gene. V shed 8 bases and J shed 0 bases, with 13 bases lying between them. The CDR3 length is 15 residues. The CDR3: CASSGGRATNEKLFF. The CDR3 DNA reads TGTGCCAGCTCTGGGGGAAGAGCAACTAATGAAAAACTGTTTTTT.